Listed here is a single T cell receptor (beta chain). These data belong to a study of blood T cell repertoires in COVID-19. Profiling relied on immunoSEQ multiplex PCR, and the TCRdb table lists in-frame clones only, not all of them. This sample has 150,000 to 200,000 clones, with around 89% found just once. The germline V and J ends were trimmed by 2 bases and 7 bases, with 11 bases remaining between them. The CDR3 sequence is 14 residues long. The clonotype originates from a man aged 55 to 69 with acute or convalescent COVID-19. Sequencing was performed on peripheral blood. The chain uses TRBV23-1 and TRBJ2-2, with D tentatively TRBD2 (5 bases). TRBV23-1 is classed as an ORF, of uncertain function. This CDR3 reads CASSQGLRDGELFF. DNA of the CDR3: TGCGCCAGCAGTCAAGGATTGAGGGACGGGGAGCTGTTTTTT.